Below are 9 T cell receptor beta chains sequenced from a single sample in a study of cytomegalovirus exposure and HLA in healthy donors. The primer mix had 60 Vbeta and 13 Jbeta primers. TCRdb's copy holds only in-frame clones and misses some; the assay was immunoSEQ multiplex PCR. This sample has under 200,000 clones; around 80% occur once, and the top ten carry around 8.3%. Sample: PBMCs. The receptors were gathered from a woman aged 40 to 55 in good health and CMV-seropositive.

The chain uses TRBV25-1 and TRBJ1-1; 8 nucleotides line up with TRBD1. The CDR3 runs to 14 residues. Unmatched junction bases numbered 10, after V lost 2 bases and J lost 11 bases. Germline V gives CDR1 MGHDK, CDR2 SYGVNS. The DNA for the CDR3 is TGTGCCAGCAGTGAACAGGGGGCGTTCCGGGAGGCTTTCTTT. As protein: CASSEQGAFREAFF.

The chain employs TRBV4-3 and TRBJ2-7; D possibly corresponds to TRBD1 (6 bases). V was shortened by 2 bases and J by 2 bases, with 10 bases between the two germline ends. CDR3 length: 14 amino acids. CDR1 and CDR2 from the germline V gene are LGHNA and YSLEER. The CDR3 nucleotides read TGCGCCAGCAGCCAAACAGGGCCGCCCTACGAGCAGTACTTC. This encodes CASSQTGPPYEQYF.

This clone was observed a handful of times. This rearrangement joins TRBV9 to TRBJ1-6, with unresolved D. CDR1 and CDR2 (germline): SGDLS, YYNGEE. The V end lost 0 bases, the J end lost 7 bases, and 5 bases lay between the germline ends. This CDR3 is 13 amino acids long. The CDR3 here is CASSVDVNSPLHF. The CDR3 nucleotides are TGTGCCAGCAGCGTAGATGTAAATTCACCCCTCCACTTT.

This chain joins TRBV28 and TRBJ2-3; TRBD1 might be the D (6 bases). Trimming pared 6 bases from V and 0 bases from J, leaving 10 bases between. Germline CDR1 and CDR2: MDHEN and SYDVKM. The CDR3 consists of 14 residues. This chain's CDR3 is CASRTGGSTDTQYF. The CDR3 DNA is TGTGCCAGCAGGACAGGCGGGAGCACAGATACGCAGTATTTT.

The chain has TRBV7-8 and TRBJ2-1, with 11 nucleotides matching TRBD2. Germline lookup yields CDR1 SGHVS and CDR2 FQNEAQ. Trimming removed 3 bases from V and 9 bases from J; junction bases left unmatched: 7. The CDR3 totals 15 residues. This CDR3 is CASSFSGRANGEQFF. For the CDR3, the DNA is TGTGCCAGCAGCTTTAGCGGGAGGGCCAATGGTGAGCAGTTCTTC.

The chain couples TRBV7-8 to TRBJ2-1, with a weak D call TRBD2 (5 bases). Trimming took 0 bases from V and 6 from J, leaving 6 bases between them. Germline V gene lookup returns CDR1 SGHVS and CDR2 FQNEAQ. The CDR3 has 13 residues. The CDR3 DNA follows: TGTGCCAGCAGCTTAGCGGGAGTCAATGAGCAGTTCTTC. This translates into CASSLAGVNEQFF.

The chain uses TRBV29-1 and TRBJ2-2; 9 positions agree with TRBD1. Looked up from germline, CDR1 is SQVTM and CDR2 is ANQGSEA. The CDR3 is 14 residues long. After removal of 7 bases from V and 2 bases from J, the junction contained 5 bases not matched to a gene. The CDR3 loop reads CSAMTGGNTGELFF. The CDR3 DNA follows: TGCAGCGCCATGACAGGGGGAAACACCGGGGAGCTGTTTTTT.

The chain links TRBV10-3 to TRBJ2-3; TRBD1 might be the D (5 bases). Deletions cut 3 bases from V and 1 base from J, with 8 bases between. The CDR3 loop spans 14 amino acids. Germline assignment: CDR1 ENHRY and CDR2 SYGVKD. DNA of the CDR3: TGTGCCATCAGTGACAGGGCGGGCACAGATACGCAGTATTTT. It is translated as CAISDRAGTDTQYF.

This chain links TRBV10-3 with TRBJ2-3; 8 bases agree with TRBD2. There are 18 residues in the CDR3. The trim removed 0 bases at V and 0 bases at J, leaving 8 bases unmatched. Looked up from germline, CDR1 is ENHRY and CDR2 is SYGVKD. The CDR3 sequence is CAISESIMASGSTDTQYF. For the CDR3, the DNA is TGTGCCATCAGTGAGTCCATCATGGCTAGCGGGAGCACAGATACGCAGTATTTT.